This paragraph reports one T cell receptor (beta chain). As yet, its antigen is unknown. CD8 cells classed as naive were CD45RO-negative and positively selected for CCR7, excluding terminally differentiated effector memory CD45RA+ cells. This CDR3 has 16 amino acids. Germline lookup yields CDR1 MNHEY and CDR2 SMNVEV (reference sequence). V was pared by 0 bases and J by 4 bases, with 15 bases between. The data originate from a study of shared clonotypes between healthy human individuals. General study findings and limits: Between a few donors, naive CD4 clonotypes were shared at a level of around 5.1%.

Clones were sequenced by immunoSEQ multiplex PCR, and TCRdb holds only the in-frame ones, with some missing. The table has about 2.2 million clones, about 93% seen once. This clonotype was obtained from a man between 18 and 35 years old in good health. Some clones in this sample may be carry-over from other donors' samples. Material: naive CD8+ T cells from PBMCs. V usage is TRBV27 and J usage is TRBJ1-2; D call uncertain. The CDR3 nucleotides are TGTGCCAGCAGTTTATCTGGCAGAAACCCTTTCTATGGCTACACCTTC. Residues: CASSLSGRNPFYGYTF.